This T cell receptor beta chain is from a study of T cells after yellow fever vaccination. About this clonotype: Antigen unknown.

The 5'RACE template-switching step produced TCR cDNA and added a universal primer site and UMIs. TCRdb re-analysed the 5' RACE reads in MiXCR, keeping a single row per CDR3 protein. The top ten hold approximately 19% of the sample, which has about 320,000 distinct CDR3 sequences, approximately 4.5% seen once. General study results and limits: Clonotypes found in both CD4 and CD8 compartments made up a small share.

The clonotype was recovered from a man younger than 35 who received the YFV17D yellow fever vaccine. Sequencing was performed on PBMCs, taken 15 days after the yellow fever booster vaccination.

CDR3 in DNA: TGTGCCAGCAGATCGGGGGGACTGCTGAACACCGGGGAGCTGTTTTTT. Its protein is CASRSGGLLNTGELFF. The chain carries TRBV7-8 and TRBJ2-2; 7 bases agree with TRBD2. J was trimmed by 1 base and V by 6 bases; bases with no gene match: 8. CDR1 is SGHVS and CDR2 is FQNEAQ in the germline V gene. The CDR3 loop spans 16 amino acids.